The source of this T cell receptor beta chain is a study of blood T cell repertoires in COVID-19. The CDR3 covers 13 residues. Trimming pared 5 bases from V and 4 bases from J, leaving 13 bases between. Germline V lookup: CDR1 SGHDT, CDR2 YYEEEE. Per the original methods: Amplification from reference gene primers served as the basis for estimated nucleated cell counts. Sequencing used immunoSEQ multiplex PCR; TCRdb keeps in-frame clones, though not all of them. That table gives V, J and clone size, and the DNA gave D and trimming. This table has about 160,000 clones, over 80% appearing once. Sequencing input: peripheral blood. This sequence joins TRBV5-6 and TRBJ2-7, with a possible D match to TRBD1 (6 bases). This TCR was sampled from a man under 40 with COVID-19, enrolled during active disease. The CDR3 region has the DNA TGTGCCAGCAGTCAACAGGGACCTTACGAGCAGTACTTC. This encodes CASSQQGPYEQYF. The full variable domain, its missing parts supplied by reference TRBV5-6 and TRBJ2-7, is DAGVTQSPTHLIKTRGQQVTLRCSPKSGHDTVSWYQQALGQGPQFIFQYYEEEERQRGNFPDRFSGHQFPNYSSELNVNALLLGDSALYLCASSQQGPYEQYFGPGTRLTVT.